This entry lists 27 T cell receptor beta chains sequenced from one sample in a study of Ad26.COV2.S vaccination and SARS-CoV-2 variants. Described treatment: around 19 received Ad26.COV2.S at low or high dose, single or two shots; about five received placebo; per-sample allocation not given. Specimens were obtained on day 63 following the first vaccine or placebo injection. Clones were read by immunoSEQ multiplex PCR, and TCRdb kept only the in-frame ones, dropping some. Here the sample spans fewer than 600,000 clones, about 89% being singletons. The specimen comprised peripheral blood, sampled in a trial of Ad26.COV2.S vaccine versus placebo. The source is a person aged 18-60 years who received the Ad26.COV2.S COVID-19 vaccine or a placebo.

This chain links TRBV24-1 with TRBJ2-1; D call uncertain. Trimming removed 4 bases from V and 8 bases from J, with 5 bases in between. CDR1 and CDR2 (germline): KGHDR, SFDVKD. The CDR3 runs to 11 residues. CDR3: CATSDEDEQFF. The CDR3 DNA reads as TGTGCCACCAGTGACGAGGATGAGCAGTTCTTC.

This chain links TRBV10-2 with TRBJ1-3; the D is unclear. Between the trimmed V and J ends, which lost 3 bases and 3 bases, there was a span of 9 bases. The CDR3 length is 14 residues. Germline-derived CDR1 and CDR2 are WSHSY and SAAADI. Here the CDR3 reads CASSDSVFGNTIYF. The CDR3, as DNA: TGCGCCAGCAGTGATTCGGTGTTTGGAAACACCATATATTTT.

This clone was counted only a few times. This chain connects TRBV7-9 to TRBJ1-5; D possibly corresponds to TRBD1 (6 bases). The CDR3 runs to 14 residues. The V gene's germline CDR1 is SEHNR and CDR2 FQNEAQ (reference sequence). Trimming removed 5 bases at V and 0 bases at J, with 8 bases between. This chain's CDR3 is CASSPGVSNQPQHF. The CDR3, as DNA: TGTGCCAGCAGCCCAGGGGTTAGCAATCAGCCCCAGCATTTT. Supplemented by reference TRBV7-9 and TRBJ1-5, the full variable domain reads DTGVSQNPRHKITKRGQNVTFRCDPISEHNRLYWYRQTLGQGPEFLTYFQNEAQLEKSRLLSDRFSAERPKGSFSTLEIQRTEQGDSAMYLCASSPGVSNQPQHFGDGTRLSIL.

V gene TRBV10-3 combines with J gene TRBJ1-2, with a tentative D call TRBD1 (6 bases). V shed 0 bases and J shed 4 bases, with 9 bases lying between them. Germline values: CDR1 ENHRY, CDR2 SYGVKD. The CDR3 has 14 amino acids. CDR3 nucleotide sequence: TGTGCCATCAGTGAGTCGGACAGCTCCTATGGCTACACCTTC. Translated, it gives CAISESDSSYGYTF.

The chain has TRBV4-1 and TRBJ1-1; perhaps TRBD1 as D (6 bases). Trimming took 3 bases from V and 1 from J, leaving 12 bases between them. The CDR3 covers 15 residues. Germline CDR1 reads MGHRA; CDR2 reads YSYEKL. CDR3 in DNA: TGCGCCAGCAGCCACCTAAGGACAGCGAACACTGAAGCTTTCTTT. Protein: CASSHLRTANTEAFF.

The chain employs TRBV6-1 and TRBJ2-1, with 8 positions matching TRBD2. Germline CDR1 and CDR2: MNHNS and SASEGT. The CDR3 extends over 17 amino acids. J was trimmed by 0 bases and V by 3 bases; bases with no gene match: 7. CDR3 coding DNA: TGTGCCAGCAGTGACGGGGCCGGGGGGGGCTCCTACAATGAGCAGTTCTTC. Translated, it gives CASSDGAGGGSYNEQFF.

The chain links TRBV30 to TRBJ2-7; tentative D call: TRBD2 (6 bases). Between the trimmed V and J ends, which lost 3 bases and 7 bases, there was a span of 19 bases. This CDR3 has 14 residues. Germline assignment: CDR1 GTSNPN and CDR2 SVGIG (reference sequence). DNA for the CDR3: TGTGCCTGGAGGCCGGGACGCGCGACTAGGGAGCAGTACTTC. Residues: CAWRPGRATREQYF.

The chain recombines TRBV18 with TRBJ1-1; D is uncertain. CDR3 length: 13 residues. Trimming took 3 bases from V and 11 from J, leaving 16 bases between them. Germline V CDR1 and CDR2: KGHSH, LQKENI. The CDR3 DNA reads as TGTGCCAGCTCACCTGATTCGGGAAAGAGGGCTTTCTTT. Translating it yields CASSPDSGKRAFF.

This chain joins TRBV28 and TRBJ1-2, with D possibly being TRBD1 (5 bases). The V end lost 3 bases, the J end lost 0 bases, and 14 bases lay between the germline ends. CDR1 is MDHEN, CDR2 SYDVKM, per germline. This CDR3 region has 16 residues. CDR3 protein: CASSFGGVRSNYGYTF. In nucleotides, the CDR3 is TGTGCCAGCAGTTTTGGGGGGGTCAGATCTAACTATGGCTACACCTTC.

The chain couples TRBV6-4 to TRBJ1-1; no firm D call. Germline CDR1 is MRHNA and CDR2 is SNTAGT. V lost 3 bases and J lost 1, with 6 bases in between. The CDR3 totals 13 residues. CDR3: CASSETSNTEAFF. CDR3 sequence (DNA): TGTGCCAGCAGTGAAACCTCGAACACTGAAGCTTTCTTT.

The chain joins TRBV29-1 to TRBJ2-3; D ambiguous. Trimming took 4 bases from V and 4 from J, leaving 18 bases between them. Germline V gives CDR1 SQVTM, CDR2 ANQGSEA. The CDR3 has 15 residues. This CDR3 is CSVGLTGFSPDTQYF. CDR3 nucleotides: TGCAGCGTTGGGTTAACTGGGTTTTCTCCAGATACGCAGTATTTT.

As DNA, the CDR3 is TGTGCCAGCAGACAGGGGGTCTATGGCTACACCTTC. Translation: CASRQGVYGYTF. The rearrangement uses TRBV2 and TRBJ1-2, with 8 positions matching TRBD1. CDR3 length: 12 amino acids. CDR1 and CDR2 (germline): SNHLY, FYNNEI. Trimming cost V 6 bases and J 4 bases; bases outside gene matches: 1.

V and J are TRBV9 and TRBJ2-5, with D perhaps matching TRBD1 or TRBD2 (5 bases each). Germline-derived CDR1 and CDR2 are SGDLS and YYNGEE. The CDR3 sequence is 13 residues long. V was clipped by 6 bases and J by 1 base, with 10 bases between them. The CDR3 DNA reads as TGTGCCAGCAATAGGGACGGCCAAGAGACCCAGTACTTC. It specifies CASNRDGQETQYF.

This clone was seen only a few times. The chain has TRBV19 and TRBJ1-5; D not resolved. The germline V and J ends were trimmed by 5 bases and 3 bases, with 11 bases remaining between them. The length of the CDR3 is 14 residues. The germline gives CDR1 LNHDA, CDR2 SQIVND (reference sequence). Here the CDR3 DNA reads TGTGCCAGTAGTGTCCCCAGCCTCAATCAGCCCCAGCATTTT. Amino acids: CASSVPSLNQPQHF. Drawing the rest from reference TRBV19 and TRBJ1-5, the complete variable domain is DGGITQSPKYLFRKEGQNVTLSCEQNLNHDAMYWYRQDPGQGLRLIYYSQIVNDFQKGDIAEGYSVSREKKESFPLTVTSAQKNPTAFYLCASSVPSLNQPQHFGDGTRLSIL.

V usage is TRBV27 and J usage is TRBJ1-6, with no clear D. Trimming left V 6 bases short and J 10 bases short, with 13 bases between. The CDR3 consists of 13 residues. CDR1 is MNHEY, CDR2 SMNVEV, per germline (reference sequence). CDR3 nucleotides: TGTGCCAGCAGCGATGGTTCGATCTCACCCCTCCACTTT. This codes for CASSDGSISPLHF.

The rearrangement links TRBV4-1 to TRBJ1-4; D remains ambiguous. The germline V and J ends were trimmed by 5 bases and 7 bases, with 17 bases remaining between them. Germline CDR1 is MGHRA and CDR2 is YSYEKL. This CDR3 comprises 15 residues. CDR3 in DNA: TGCGCCAGCAGCGCGCATTGGAGGGCCGGTGAAAAACTGTTTTTT. Translated: CASSAHWRAGEKLFF.

The chain joins TRBV2 to TRBJ2-5; tentatively, D is TRBD2 (6 bases). V was trimmed by 7 bases and J by 5 bases, leaving 14 bases between them. This CDR3 is built from 13 residues. Germline-derived CDR1 and CDR2 are SNHLY and FYNNEI. Written as DNA, the CDR3 is TGTGCCAGCACGAAAGGGAGGAGGGAGACCCAGTACTTC. It translates to CASTKGRRETQYF.

This clone was seen more than once but under ten times. The chain's CDR3 is CASSSDIKNIQYF. The CDR3, as DNA: TGTGCCAGCAGCTCGGACATAAAAAACATTCAGTACTTC. The chain employs TRBV11-1 and TRBJ2-4, with D possibly TRBD1 on 5 matching bases. The CDR3 contains 13 residues. Germline lookup yields CDR1 SGHAT and CDR2 FQDESV (reference sequence). Trimming took off 4 bases at V and 4 bases at J, with 8 bases between the two ends.

The V gene is TRBV6-2 or TRBV6-3, the J gene TRBJ1-1; perhaps TRBD1 as D (5 bases). Germline CDR1 MNHEY, CDR2 SVGEGT. Between the trimmed V and J ends, which lost 5 bases and 2 bases, there was a span of 12 bases. This CDR3 contains 14 residues. The DNA of the CDR3 is TGTGCCAGCAGTCCGGGACGGAGTAACACTGAAGCTTTCTTT. It specifies CASSPGRSNTEAFF.

This clone was seen only once. The chain joins TRBV18 to TRBJ2-5; D unclear. This CDR3 region has 13 residues. Germline V gene sequence: CDR1 KGHSH, CDR2 LQKENI. Trimming took 6 bases from V and 4 from J, leaving 12 bases between them. The CDR3 protein is CASSRDQTETQYF. Written as DNA, the CDR3 is TGTGCCAGCTCCCGCGATCAGACAGAGACCCAGTACTTC.

V gene TRBV19 combines with J gene TRBJ1-5, with D uncertain. The CDR3 sequence is 13 residues long. Per germline, CDR1 LNHDA and CDR2 SQIVND (reference sequence). V was cut by 6 bases and J by 6 bases, with 12 bases left in between. As DNA, the CDR3 is TGTGCCAGTAGCCCGATACCTGGTCAGCCCCAGCATTTT. Protein: CASSPIPGQPQHF.

The chain uses TRBV7-8 and TRBJ2-6; D possibly matches TRBD1 or TRBD2 (6 bases each). The CDR3 consists of 18 residues. Germline V gene lookup returns CDR1 SGHVS and CDR2 FQNEAQ. The V gene lost 5 bases and the J gene lost 0 bases, with 17 bases spanning the gap. The DNA for the CDR3 is TGTGCCAGCAGCCGACGGGGGCAGATCGACTCTGGGGCCAACGTCCTGACTTTC. Its protein is CASSRRGQIDSGANVLTF.

The chain combines TRBV5-1 with TRBJ1-2; TRBD1 agrees at 7 bases. Germline V gene data show CDR1 as SGHRS and CDR2 as YFSETQ. V dropped 3 bases and J dropped 4; count of bases not matched to a gene: 6. This CDR3 spans 14 amino acids. The CDR3 DNA reads as TGCGCCAGCAGCTCTACGCGGGACAGCTATGGCTACACCTTC. Translation gives CASSSTRDSYGYTF.

The chain joins TRBV11-2 to TRBJ2-7; D uncertain. The germline V gene has CDR1 SGHAT and CDR2 FQNNGV. The CDR3 is 16 amino acids. V was clipped by 1 base and J by 5 bases, with 18 bases between them. CDR3 protein: CASSLAPRSFSDEQYF. The CDR3 DNA sequence: TGTGCCAGCAGCTTAGCGCCTAGGTCCTTCAGCGACGAGCAGTACTTC. Supplemented by reference TRBV11-2 and TRBJ2-7, the full variable domain reads EAGVAQSPRYKIIEKRQSVAFWCNPISGHATLYWYQQILGQGPKLLIQFQNNGVVDDSQLPKDRFSAERLKGVDSTLKIQPAKLEDSAVYLCASSLAPRSFSDEQYFGPGTRLTVT.

The V and J genes are TRBV24-1 and TRBJ1-5; D not resolved. Trimming removed 0 bases from V and 8 bases from J, with 7 bases in between. The CDR3 length is 13 residues. CDR1 and CDR2 from the germline V gene are KGHDR and SFDVKD. The CDR3, as DNA: TGTGCCACCAGTGATTTGGAGGGTAAGCCCCAGCATTTT. The encoded protein is CATSDLEGKPQHF.

CDR3 sequence (DNA): TGCGCCAGCAGCCAAGATGTCAACAGGGGGCGGGAAAAACTGTTTTTT. Its translation: CASSQDVNRGREKLFF. V usage is TRBV4-1 and J usage is TRBJ1-4; TRBD1 matches 9 bases. Unmatched junction bases numbered 7, after V lost 0 bases and J lost 8 bases. The CDR3 is 16 residues long. The germline gives CDR1 MGHRA, CDR2 YSYEKL.

The gene calls are TRBV7-8 and TRBJ2-7; no clear D gene. Trimming cost V 2 bases and J 0 bases, with 8 bases left between them. CDR3 length: 14 amino acids. CDR1 and CDR2 from the germline V gene are SGHVS and FQNEAQ. CDR3 protein: CASSLIGNSYEQYF. CDR3 in DNA: TGTGCCAGCAGCTTAATAGGGAACTCCTACGAGCAGTACTTC.